This TCR beta chain derives from a study of cytomegalovirus exposure and HLA in healthy donors. Study conclusions and caveats: Sequencing likely produced, as an artifact, a cluster of highly shared sequence variants.

As for this clone: The antigen is undetermined.

With 60 Vbeta and 13 Jbeta primers, the PCR was carried out. This table comes from immunoSEQ multiplex PCR, and its TCRdb copy is limited to in-frame clones, with some not included. The data hold more than 80,000 clones, with approximately 81% observed a single time. The clonotype was recovered from a woman between 40 and 55 years old in good health and CMV-seropositive. Sequenced input: PBMCs.

The DNA for the CDR3 is TGTGCCAGCAGTTTAAGTTGGGACAGTCATAGGGGTCCCGAGCAGTACTTC. It encodes CASSLSWDSHRGPEQYF. The chain recombines TRBV5-6 with TRBJ2-7; 7 bases match TRBD1. Germline V gene sequence: CDR1 SGHDT, CDR2 YYEEEE. CDR3 length: 17 amino acids. The V segment lost 5 bases and the J segment 6 bases; nucleotides outside the gene matches: 20.